Listed below are T cell receptor beta chains from one sample, sequenced in a study of blood T cell repertoires in COVID-19. Some clones are missing from TCRdb's copy, which holds only in-frame ones; the method was immunoSEQ multiplex PCR. The sample includes over 150,000 clones, roughly 80% seen only once; the top ten take 6% to 8%. Specimen: peripheral blood. These receptors all come from a woman between 70 and 85 years old with COVID-19, enrolled during active disease. Each CDR3 is given with its conserved first and last residue. A D gene is named only where the DNA matches it firmly. Part of the rows lack a size; the others show once, few, many or a class for expanded clones.

J | V | D | size | DNA | CDR3
TRBJ2-5 | TRBV6-5 | TRBD1 | - | TGTGCCAGCATCCCGACAGGGCGGGAGACCCAGTACTTC | CASIPTGRETQYF
TRBJ2-3 | TRBV5-4 | - | - | TGTGCCAGCAGCTTGGTTGGGGGGAAGATAGATACGCAGTATTTT | CASSLVGGKIDTQYF
TRBJ2-7 | TRBV20-1 | - | - | TGCAGTGCGCCGACTAGACACGAGCAGTACTTC | CSAPTRHEQYF
TRBJ1-2 | TRBV7-2 | - | few | TGTGCCAGCACGGTCCTGAGTGGCTACACCTTC | CASTVLSGYTF
TRBJ2-7 | TRBV20-1 | - | - | TGCAGTGCTAGTCGTAGTGGGACACTTTCTGGGGAGCAGTACTTC | CSASRSGTLSGEQYF
TRBJ2-3 | TRBV7-6 | TRBD2 | - | TGTGCCAGCAGCCCTAGCGGGGGTATCGGGACAGATACGCAGTATTTT | CASSPSGGIGTDTQYF
TRBJ2-7 | TRBV19 | - | - | TGTGCCAGTAGTATAAGTACGGGAGAAGGCTACGAGCAGTACTTC | CASSISTGEGYEQYF
TRBJ2-7 | TRBV19 | - | - | TGTGCCAGTAGTATCGGTAGCGGAGGCCTCTCCTACGAGCAGTACTTC | CASSIGSGGLSYEQYF
TRBJ2-3 | TRBV15 | - | - | TGTGCCACCAGCAGAGGGCGGGATACGCAGTATTTT | CATSRGRDTQYF
TRBJ1-2 | TRBV5-4 | - | - | TGTGCCAGCAGCTCCGCTCTCAGGGGTTTATTCGGTGGCTACACCTTC | CASSSALRGLFGGYTF
TRBJ1-1 | TRBV6-5 | TRBD1 | - | TGTGCCAGCAGGGGGACAGGGGTCCCGAACACTGAAGCTTTCTTT | CASRGTGVPNTEAFF
TRBJ2-1 | TRBV9 | TRBD2 | - | TGTGCCAGCAGCGTCCAAGGGACTAGCTACAATGAGCAGTTCTTC | CASSVQGTSYNEQFF
TRBJ2-5 | TRBV18 | - | - | TGTGCCAGCTCACCGAGGCTACAAGAGACCCAGTACTTC | CASSPRLQETQYF
TRBJ2-5 | TRBV2 | TRBD2 | - | TGTGCCAGCCAGGGGACTAGCGGCCTAGAGACCCAGTACTTC | CASQGTSGLETQYF
TRBJ2-1 | TRBV9 | TRBD2 | - | TGTGCCAGCAGCGCAGAAACCGGAGGGAGCGGGGACAATGAGCAGTTCTTC | CASSAETGGSGDNEQFF
TRBJ2-7 | TRBV19 | - | - | TGTGCCAGTAGTTCAAGCGGAGGGGATTACGAGCAGTACTTC | CASSSSGGDYEQYF
TRBJ2-5 | TRBV9 | TRBD2 | once | TGTGCCAGCAGCCCCGGGAGGCGGGGACAAGAGACCCAGTACTTC | CASSPGRRGQETQYF
TRBJ2-1 | TRBV10-3 | - | - | TGTGCCATCAGTGAAGTAACAGGTGAGCAGTTCTTC | CAISEVTGEQFF
TRBJ1-6 | TRBV25-1 | - | - | TGTGCCAGCAGTCCGGGGAGGGGGTACTCGGATAATTCACCCCTCCACTTT | CASSPGRGYSDNSPLHF
TRBJ2-1 | TRBV19 | TRBD2 | - | TGTGCCAGTACCTCCCACGGACTAGCGGGAGGGCCGGTGCCGTTCTTC | CASTSHGLAGGPVPFF
TRBJ1-2 | TRBV5-4 | TRBD1 | few | TGTGCCAGCAGCGACAGGGGGCCTGAAGGCTACACCTTC | CASSDRGPEGYTF
TRBJ2-3 | TRBV7-2 | TRBD2 | - | TGTGCCAGCAGCCCTGGTAGCGGGAGGGCCGGGACAGATACGCAGTATTTT | CASSPGSGRAGTDTQYF
TRBJ1-6 | TRBV7-9 | - | few | TGTGCCAGCAGGGGCCAGATACCGAAGATTTATAATTCACCCCTCCACTTT | CASRGQIPKIYNSPLHF